This T cell receptor (beta chain) comes out of a study of cytomegalovirus exposure and HLA in healthy donors. The CDR3 is 11 residues long. Germline CDR1 reads MNHEY; CDR2 reads SVGAGI. V was clipped by 2 bases and J by 5 bases, with 2 bases between them. Both 60 Vbeta primers and 13 Jbeta primers went into the PCR. The data were produced by immunoSEQ multiplex PCR, yet TCRdb's version contains in-frame clones alone and is incomplete. The table lists about 240,000 clones, about 85% of them singletons. Overall study results and limits: The classifier reportedly diagnosed cytomegalovirus status with high sensitivity and specificity. For presence/absence analyses, sequencing depth was assumed to be roughly uniform across donors.

Comments on this clone: Its antigen remains unidentified.

The chain uses TRBV6-5 and TRBJ2-3; no clear D. Sequenced material: PBMCs. The clonotype originates from a girl aged 2 to 10 in good health and CMV-seronegative. The CDR3 sequence: CASSYLDTQYF. DNA of the CDR3: TGTGCCAGCAGTTACCTAGATACGCAGTATTTT.